The rows below give T cell receptor beta chains drawn from one sample of a study of blood T cell repertoires in COVID-19. The method was immunoSEQ multiplex PCR; TCRdb's version includes in-frame clones alone and lacks a portion of them. The sample consists of about 220,000 clones, approximately 90% of them appearing once. Source material: PBMCs or T cells enriched from blood (not recorded which). The receptor set was obtained from a woman aged 40 to 50 with acute COVID-19. CDR3s include the opening cysteine and the closing phenylalanine or tryptophan. The order of the fields is J gene, V gene, clone size, D gene, CDR3 protein, CDR3 DNA. The D gene is left open where the match is weak. The size entry is marked missing in some rows and otherwise reads once, few, many or a size class.

TRBJ2-3 | TRBV29-1 | - | - | CSVGFRGATDTQYF | TGCAGCGTTGGGTTCCGGGGGGCGACAGATACGCAGTATTTT
TRBJ1-3 | TRBV5-1 | - | - | CASSGSLSGNTIYF | TGCGCCAGCAGCGGGAGCCTCTCTGGAAACACCATATATTTT
TRBJ1-1 | TRBV5-4 | - | TRBD1 | CASSRDGTGLNTEAFF | TGTGCCAGCAGTCGAGATGGGACAGGTTTGAACACTGAAGCTTTCTTT
TRBJ2-5 | TRBV5-4 | - | TRBD1 | CASSAGQGQETQYF | TGTGCCAGCAGCGCGGGACAGGGACAAGAGACCCAGTACTTC
TRBJ1-2 | TRBV7-2 | - | TRBD1 | CASSLGQGWGYTF | TGTGCCAGCAGCTTAGGACAGGGTTGGGGCTACACCTTC
TRBJ1-1 | TRBV6-4 | - | TRBD1 | CASSENRGREAFF | TGTGCCAGCAGTGAGAACAGGGGGCGGGAGGCTTTCTTT
TRBJ2-3 | TRBV5-4 | - | TRBD1 | CASSRDRGTDTQYF | TGTGCCAGCAGCCGTGACAGGGGCACAGATACGCAGTATTTT
TRBJ2-3 | TRBV5-8 | - | TRBD2 | CASGHTRAGGTDTQYF | TGTGCCAGCGGACACACTAGGGCGGGAGGTACAGATACGCAGTATTTT
TRBJ2-3 | TRBV3-1/TRBV3-2 | - | TRBD2 | CASQPRTSRVTDTQYF | TGTGCCAGCCAACCGCGGACTAGCCGCGTTACAGATACGCAGTATTTT
TRBJ1-1 | TRBV12-2 | - | - | CASRLVIRNTEAFF | TGTGCAAGTCGCTTAGTGATCAGGAACACTGAAGCTTTCTTT
TRBJ1-2 | TRBV6-1 | - | - | CASSEMGGHGYTF | TGTGCCAGCAGTGAAATGGGGGGGCATGGCTACACCTTC
TRBJ2-3 | TRBV5-4 | - | TRBD1 | CASSVGQGRDTQYF | TGTGCCAGCAGCGTCGGACAGGGGAGGGATACGCAGTATTTT
TRBJ2-2 | TRBV4-2 | - | - | CASRRTENEAGELFF | TGTGCCAGCCGCCGAACTGAGAATGAGGCCGGGGAGCTGTTTTTT
TRBJ2-1 | TRBV30 | - | - | CAWSSDYGTGNEQFF | TGTGCCTGGAGTTCAGACTACGGTACTGGGAATGAGCAGTTCTTC
TRBJ2-1 | TRBV2 | - | TRBD1 | CASSLKTGFGQFF | TGTGCCAGCAGTTTAAAGACAGGGTTTGGGCAGTTCTTC
TRBJ1-4 | TRBV19 | few | - | CASSPAGRTVLFF | TGTGCCAGTAGTCCCGCGGGACGGACGGTACTGTTTTTT
TRBJ2-3 | TRBV27 | - | - | CASSSSTGEGVTQYF | TGTGCCAGCAGTTCATCGACAGGGGAGGGCGTTACGCAGTATTTT
TRBJ1-1 | TRBV28 | - | - | CASSLQQGSTEAFF | TGTGCCAGCAGTTTGCAACAGGGAAGCACTGAAGCTTTCTTT
TRBJ1-5 | TRBV27 | - | TRBD1 | CASRRTGGAGQPQHF | TGTGCCAGCAGACGGACAGGGGGCGCGGGTCAGCCCCAGCATTTT